These 10 T cell receptor beta chains share one sample of origin, sequenced in a study of Graves' ophthalmopathy and Graves' hyperthyroidism. As the template, RNA transcripts were used to amplify TCR beta CDR3 regions. HTBI-primed first-round RT-PCR preceded second-round multiplex PCR. A single record per CDR3 protein comes from TCRdb applying MiXCR to the multiplex PCR reads. The table lists hundreds of thousands of distinct CDR3 sequences, around a fifth of them singletons. What was sequenced was peripheral blood. The receptors originated from a woman aged 18-29 years with stable Graves' hyperthyroidism. Some clones in this sample may be carry-over from other donors' samples.

This clonotype showed up just a few times. This chain links TRBV5-1 with TRBJ2-5; 10 positions agree with TRBD1. J lost 4 bases, V lost 3 bases, and 12 bases had no gene match. The CDR3 covers 17 residues. Germline CDR1 SGHRS, CDR2 YFSETQ. CDR3 in DNA: TGCGCCAGCAGCTCGAATAGGACAGGGGGAAAGCGAGAGACCCAGTACTTC. Its translation: CASSSNRTGGKRETQYF. The full variable domain, in which reference TRBV5-1 and TRBJ2-5 provide the parts outside the CDR3, is KAGVTQTPRYLIKTRGQQVTLSCSPISGHRSVSWYQQTPGQGLQFLFEYFSETQRNKGNFPGRFSGRQFSNSRSEMNVSTLELGDSALYLCASSSNRTGGKRETQYFGPGTRLLVL.

V is TRBV5-1 and J is TRBJ1-3; unclear D gene. The V end lost 0 bases, the J end lost 9 bases, and 10 bases lay between the germline ends. CDR1 and CDR2 from the germline V gene are SGHRS and YFSETQ. The CDR3 consists of 13 residues. CDR3 bases: TGCGCCAGCAGCTTGGGATTCCAAGGCACCATATATTTT. Amino acid sequence: CASSLGFQGTIYF.

This clonotype occurred many times. V usage is TRBV20-1 and J usage is TRBJ2-5; TRBD2 matches at 9 bases. The CDR3 extends over 13 amino acids. Germline trimming cut 5 bases from V and 7 bases from J; bases unmatched to any gene: 8. Germline CDR1 is DFQATT and CDR2 is SNEGSKA (reference sequence). This CDR3 is CSAPSSGIGTQYF. CDR3 DNA: TGCAGTGCTCCATCTAGCGGGATCGGGACCCAGTACTTC.

The genes are TRBV28 and TRBJ2-7; perhaps TRBD2 as D (6 bases). V lost 5 bases to trimming and J lost 3 bases, with 20 bases between them. The CDR3 length is 16 residues. Germline V CDR1 and CDR2: MDHEN, SYDVKM. The CDR3 protein is CASSPRGGVFGYEQYF. CDR3 nucleotide sequence: TGTGCCAGCAGTCCTAGGGGCGGGGTCTTTGGCTACGAGCAGTACTTC.

This clonotype showed up many times. This chain links TRBV7-8 with TRBJ1-2, with D hard to call. Germline V lookup: CDR1 SGHVS, CDR2 FQNEAQ. This CDR3 region has 17 residues. Trimming shortened V by 4 bases and J by 1 base, and 19 bases separated the two germline ends. DNA for the CDR3: TGTGCCAGCAGCTCGGAAAGATTTCCTGGGCATAACTATGGCTACACCTTC. Its translation is CASSSERFPGHNYGYTF. The entire variable domain, with the rest obtained from reference TRBV7-8 and TRBJ1-2, is as follows: GAGVSQSPRYKVAKRGQDVALRCDPISGHVSLFWYQQALGQGPEFLTYFQNEAQLDKSGLPSDRFFAERPEGSVSTLKIQRTQQEDSAVYLCASSSERFPGHNYGYTFGSGTRLTVV.

Many counts were recorded for this clonotype. The chain couples TRBV7-8 to TRBJ2-7; perhaps TRBD2 as D (6 bases). Germline V gene lookup returns CDR1 SGHVS and CDR2 FQNEAQ. Deletions cut 3 bases from V and 1 base from J, with 10 bases between. The CDR3 runs 14 residues. This CDR3 is CASSLGRGSYEQYF. The CDR3 DNA reads as TGTGCCAGCAGCTTGGGGCGGGGATCCTACGAGCAGTACTTC. Full variable domain (rest looked up from reference TRBV7-8 and TRBJ2-7): GAGVSQSPRYKVAKRGQDVALRCDPISGHVSLFWYQQALGQGPEFLTYFQNEAQLDKSGLPSDRFFAERPEGSVSTLKIQRTQQEDSAVYLCASSLGRGSYEQYFGPGTRLTVT.

As to this clonotype: One junction end disagrees with the germline gene, perhaps due to a read error. The genes are TRBV2 and TRBJ2-7, with 9 bases aligning to TRBD1. Germline CDR1 SNHLY, CDR2 FYNNEI. The CDR3 length is 13 residues. As DNA, the CDR3 is TGTGCCAGCACCGGGACAGGGCACTACGAGCAGTGCTTC. It specifies CASTGTGHYEQCF.

There are many counts of this clonotype. The genes are TRBV4-1 and TRBJ1-2; D is unclear. V lost 0 bases, J lost 3 bases, and 11 bases lay in between. There are 15 residues in the CDR3. Germline V gene data show CDR1 as MGHRA and CDR2 as YSYEKL. This chain's CDR3 is CASSQDSGEYYGYTF. The CDR3 DNA reads TGCGCCAGCAGCCAAGATAGTGGGGAATACTATGGCTACACCTTC.

This clonotype was seen repeatedly, ten times or more. The gene calls are TRBV6-5 and TRBJ2-7; a possible D gene is TRBD2 (7 bases). Looked up from germline, CDR1 is MNHEY and CDR2 is SVGAGI. This CDR3 is 16 amino acids long. Trimming stripped 4 bases from V and 0 bases from J, with 16 bases between. In DNA form, the CDR3 reads TGTGCCAGCAGTTCCCCGGATCGGGGGGCCTCCTACGAGCAGTACTTC. Its protein product is CASSSPDRGASYEQYF.

There are a few counts of this clonotype. The chain joins TRBV4-1 to TRBJ1-5; D is perhaps TRBD1 (5 bases). The ends were cut back, 1 base at V and 5 bases at J, with 15 bases in the middle. The germline V gene has CDR1 MGHRA and CDR2 YSYEKL. This CDR3 comprises 16 residues. The CDR3 sequence is CASSQGGLMGDQPQHF. In DNA form, the CDR3 reads TGCGCCAGCAGCCAAGGGGGGTTGATGGGCGATCAGCCCCAGCATTTT.